The 21 T cell receptor beta chains below come from one sample, sequenced in a study of T cells in women clearing cervical HPV infection. TCRdb keeps only in-frame clones here, not all; method: immunoSEQ multiplex PCR. The listing contains roughly 35,000 clones. Sequenced input: blood buffy coat. The receptors shown here come from a woman between 18 and 69 years old with a cervical HPV16 infection that either progressed to CIN3+ or cleared (not recorded which).

Regarding this clone: The read falls 3 residues short of the CDR3 end, and the missing part is taken from the germline J gene. The chain employs TRBV20-1 and TRBJ1-2; D unresolved. Germline V gene lookup returns CDR1 DFQATT and CDR2 SNEGSKA (reference sequence). This CDR3 has 14 residues. The sequenced CDR3 bases are TGCAGTGCGATTTTAAGGACTAGGTCCTACGAC. Translation gives CSAILRTRSYD. The whole CDR3 sequence is CSAILRTRSYDYTF.

Regarding this clone: The CDR3 is cut off 3 residues early in the read; its end comes from the germline J gene. V gene TRBV2 combines with J gene TRBJ2-3, with a tentative D call TRBD2 (5 bases). Germline assignment: CDR1 SNHLY and CDR2 FYNNEI. The CDR3 length is 14 residues. V was cut by 6 bases and J by 4 bases, with 14 bases left in between. The covered CDR3 bases are TGTGCCAGCAGCGAAAACGGGGAGCCAGATACG. Its translation is CASSENGEPDT. The whole CDR3 is CASSENGEPDTQYF.

Regarding this clone: The read gets to within 3 residues of the CDR3 end, and the germline J gene fills in the rest. The chain joins TRBV19 to TRBJ1-2; D gene uncertain. From germline, CDR1 is LNHDA and CDR2 SQIVND (reference sequence). The CDR3 has 15 residues. The CDR3 region is CASSPLAGIGNDYTF. The covered CDR3 bases are TGTGCCAGTAGTCCCTTAGCGGGAATAGGGAATGAC.

Incomplete CDR3 DNA: TGCAGTGCTAGACTGGCCAGGGACAGGGATGGCCAGCCC. It encodes CSARLARDRDGQP. The full CDR3 is CSARLARDRDGQPQHF. The J gene is TRBJ1-5, the V gene TRBV20-1, with 9 bases aligning to TRBD1. The read is 3 residues too short to cover the CDR3 end, so that end is filled in from the germline J gene. Germline V gene lookup returns CDR1 DFQATT and CDR2 SNEGSKA (reference sequence). The V gene end was trimmed by 2 bases and the J gene end by 7 bases; junction bases not matched to a gene: 12. This CDR3 contains 16 residues.

As to this clone: The read gets to within 3 residues of the CDR3 end, and the germline J gene fills in the rest. The chain has TRBV18 and TRBJ2-3; D may be TRBD2 (5 bases). The CDR3 runs to 14 residues. The germline V and J ends were trimmed by 1 base and 4 bases, with 9 bases remaining between them. Germline V gives CDR1 KGHSH, CDR2 LQKENI. CDR3 bases read: TGTGCCAGCTCACCACGGACGGGGTCAGATACG. Residues: CASSPRTGSDT. The full CDR3 sequence reads CASSPRTGSDTQYF.

Notes on this clone: The read terminates 3 residues before the CDR3 end, so the remaining end is supplied by the germline J gene. The gene calls are TRBV2 and TRBJ2-2; perhaps TRBD1 as D (5 bases). Germline assignment: CDR1 SNHLY and CDR2 FYNNEI. The CDR3 totals 15 residues. V lost 4 bases, J lost 4 bases, and 13 bases lay in between. Incomplete CDR3 DNA: TGTGCCAGCAGTGTTGGAGACAGAACCACCGGGGAG. Translation gives CASSVGDRTTGE. The whole CDR3 is CASSVGDRTTGELFF.

Regarding this clone: The read is 3 residues too short to cover the CDR3 end, so that end is filled in from the germline J gene. This chain uses TRBV29-1 with TRBJ1-3; D is undetermined. Germline V gene sequence: CDR1 SQVTM, CDR2 ANQGSEA. This CDR3 spans 12 amino acids. Deletions cut 7 bases from V and 7 bases from J, with 14 bases between. The CDR3 spells CSDQDFSNTIYF. The sequenced CDR3 bases are TGCAGCGACCAGGACTTTTCCAACACC.

Remarks on this clone: The read terminates 3 residues ahead of where the CDR3 ends, so the germline J gene completes it. The chain carries TRBV24-1 and TRBJ2-7; D ambiguous. The V end lost 1 base, the J end lost 2 bases, and 8 bases lay between the germline ends. The CDR3 is 14 residues long. The germline V gene has CDR1 KGHDR and CDR2 SFDVKD. The CDR3 is CATSDFREPYEQYF. The CDR3 bases that were read are TGTGCCACCAGTGATTTTAGAGAGCCCTACGAG.

Concerning this clone: The CDR3 goes on 3 residues after the read ends, and that part is filled in from the germline J gene. This rearrangement joins TRBV30 to TRBJ1-2, with D possibly matching TRBD1 (5 bases). The germline V and J ends were trimmed by 3 bases and 0 bases, with 8 bases remaining between them. The CDR3 has 13 amino acids. Germline V gene data show CDR1 as GTSNPN and CDR2 as SVGIG (reference sequence). The CDR3 bases that were read are TGTGCCTGGAGCCTACAGGCTAACTATGGC. Translated, it gives CAWSLQANYG. The entire CDR3 sequence reads CAWSLQANYGYTF.

About this clone: Read data end 3 residues before the CDR3 end; the end is taken from the germline J gene. The chain employs TRBV18 and TRBJ2-7; 7 bases map to TRBD1. The ends lost 6 bases at V and 5 bases at J; junction bases unmatched: 10. The length of the CDR3 is 14 residues. Germline V gives CDR1 KGHSH, CDR2 LQKENI. CDR3 bases read: TGTGCCAGCTCCCCTCGGACAGGTGAGAACGAG. It yields the protein CASSPRTGENE. The entire CDR3 is CASSPRTGENEQYF.

Points on this clone: Sequencing ends 3 residues short of the CDR3 end; the germline J gene provides the rest. V is TRBV2 and J is TRBJ1-2; D is uncertain. The germline CDR1 and CDR2 sequences are SNHLY and FYNNEI. CDR3 length: 15 residues. The covered CDR3 bases are TGTGCCAGCAGTGAAAGAGAACCGACGACTGGTAGC. Protein product: CASSEREPTTGS. The CDR3 reads in full as CASSEREPTTGSYTF.

With respect to this clone: The read halts 3 residues ahead of the CDR3 end, with the missing end drawn from the germline J gene. The rearrangement joins TRBV7-9 to TRBJ2-7, with 8 nucleotides matching TRBD1. The ends lost 1 base at V and 3 bases at J; junction bases unmatched: 5. The CDR3 spans 15 residues. Germline V gene data show CDR1 as SEHNR and CDR2 as FQNEAQ (reference sequence). CDR3 in amino acids: CASSLGPGQDYEQYF. The CDR3 DNA, read in part, is TGTGCCAGCAGCTTAGGACCGGGACAGGACTACGAG. The variable domain in full, with the rest retrieved from reference TRBV7-9 and TRBJ2-7, is DTGVSQNPRHKITKRGQNVTFRCDPISEHNRLYWYRQTLGQGPEFLTYFQNEAQLEKSRLLSDRFSAERPKGSFSTLEIQRTEQGDSAMYLCASSLGPGQDYEQYFGPGTRLTVT.

Concerning this clone: The DNA ends 3 residues before the CDR3 does, and the rest of the CDR3 is filled in from the germline J gene. The rearrangement links TRBV18 to TRBJ1-2, with D maybe TRBD1 (6 bases). This CDR3 is built from 12 residues. CDR1 and CDR2 (germline): KGHSH, LQKENI. The CDR3 loop is CASSPDRYDYTF. The DNA read from the CDR3 is TGTGCCAGCTCCCCGGACAGATACGAC.

Points on this clone: The read ends 3 residues before the CDR3 terminus; that terminus is restored from the germline J gene. The chain joins TRBV6-4 to TRBJ1-1; D is unresolved. The V gene lost 6 bases and the J gene lost 1 base, with 6 bases spanning the gap. The CDR3 runs 12 residues. Per germline, CDR1 MRHNA and CDR2 SNTAGT. CDR3: CASSEGNTEAFF. CDR3 DNA (partial): TGTGCCAGCAGCGAGGGGAACACTGAA.

Comments on this clone: The CDR3 extends 3 residues past the end of the read, so its final part is completed from the germline J gene. V is TRBV11-2 and J is TRBJ2-7; D gene ambiguous. Germline lookup yields CDR1 SGHAT and CDR2 FQNNGV. This CDR3 is 12 amino acids long. The V and J ends lost 0 bases and 5 bases respectively, with 5 bases between them. CDR3 protein: CASSLDKHEQYF. Incomplete CDR3 DNA: TGTGCCAGCAGCTTAGATAAGCACGAG.

As to this clone: The read ends 3 residues before the CDR3 terminus; that terminus is restored from the germline J gene. The chain uses TRBV20-1 and TRBJ2-2; D possibly corresponds to TRBD2 (5 bases). Germline V CDR1 and CDR2: DFQATT, SNEGSKA (reference sequence). This CDR3 comprises 12 residues. CDR3 DNA (partial): TGCAGTGCTAGAGTCGGGGTGGAAAAG. It translates to CSARVGVEK. In full, the CDR3 reads CSARVGVEKLFF.

Turning to this clone: Sequencing ends 3 residues short of the CDR3 end; the germline J gene provides the rest. The chain recombines TRBV7-9 with TRBJ1-2, with 9 bases fitting TRBD1. Germline V gene sequence: CDR1 SEHNR, CDR2 FQNEAQ (reference sequence). This CDR3 comprises 15 residues. CDR3 bases read: TGTGCCAGCAGCCCCCCCCGGACAGGGGCAGATACC. Protein product: CASSPPRTGADT. The entire CDR3 protein reads CASSPPRTGADTYTF. The full variable domain, completed using reference TRBV7-9 and TRBJ1-2, is DTGVSQNPRHKITKRGQNVTFRCDPISEHNRLYWYRQTLGQGPEFLTYFQNEAQLEKSRLLSDRFSAERPKGSFSTLEIQRTEQGDSAMYLCASSPPRTGADTYTFGSGTRLTVV.

As to this clone: Read coverage stops 3 residues before the CDR3 terminus; the germline J gene supplies the remainder. J is TRBJ2-3 and V is TRBV19, with 13 positions matching TRBD2. CDR3 size: 21 residues. Germline V gene lookup returns CDR1 LNHDA and CDR2 SQIVND (reference sequence). CDR3 amino acids: CASSIGRGFGTSGEDQETQYF. The sequenced CDR3 bases are TGTGCCAGTAGTATAGGCAGGGGATTCGGGACTAGCGGGGAAGACCAAGAGACG.

Remarks on this clone: The read stops 3 residues short of the end of the CDR3; the missing end is completed from the germline J gene. This chain links TRBV18 with TRBJ1-6; 8 bases are a match to TRBD1. With V trimmed by 3 bases and J by 7 bases, 5 bases remained unmatched. Per germline, CDR1 KGHSH and CDR2 LQKENI. The CDR3 runs to 15 residues. The CDR3 bases that were read are TGTGCCAGCTCACCCAGGGGGCTTTGGAATTCACCC. It codes for CASSPRGLWNSP. The CDR3 in full is CASSPRGLWNSPLHF.

Comment on this clone: The CDR3 end lies 3 residues beyond the end of the read and is filled in from the germline J gene. This sequence joins TRBV28 and TRBJ2-2; a weak D match, TRBD2 (6 bases). The CDR3 is made up of 15 amino acids. Germline CDR1 MDHEN, CDR2 SYDVKM. V was cut by 11 bases and J by 4 bases, with 20 bases left in between. CDR3 DNA (partial): TGTGCCGCACGATACGGGGGAGCGGCCACCGGGGAG. This translates into CAARYGGAATGE. The CDR3 reads in full as CAARYGGAATGELFF.

In regard to this clone: The DNA ends 3 residues before the CDR3 does, and the rest of the CDR3 is filled in from the germline J gene. The chain couples TRBV10-2 to TRBJ1-1, with no clear D. CDR1 and CDR2 from the germline V gene are WSHSY and SAAADI. V lost 3 bases, J lost 5 bases, and 19 bases lay in between. There are 16 residues in the CDR3. This CDR3 reads CASSEGPLEAKTEAFF. The part of the CDR3 DNA that was read is TGCGCCAGCAGTGAAGGGCCCTTAGAAGCCAAAACTGAA.